This T cell receptor (beta chain) was found in a study of shared clonotypes between healthy human individuals. Across the whole study: Donor ages ranged 18 to 49 years: a couple of women, a few men.

The assay was immunoSEQ multiplex PCR, and TCRdb's table has in-frame clones only and misses some. The sample holds roughly 1,800,000 clones, over 85% seen once. Trimming left V 3 bases short and J 0 bases short, with 6 bases between. This CDR3 spans 14 amino acids. The germline V gene has CDR1 SGHDN and CDR2 FVKESK. CD45RO-negative, CCR7-selected cells formed the naive CD8 fraction, which excluded terminally differentiated effector memory CD45RA+ cells. The study drew all its donors from Caucasian adults living in Nashville, Tennessee. The source is a man aged 18 to 29 in good health. Material for sequencing was naive CD8+ T cells sorted from blood. The chain is built from TRBV14 and TRBJ2-1; no reliable D call. The CDR3 spells CASSHLNSYNEQFF. In nucleotides, the CDR3 is TGTGCCAGCAGCCACTTAAACTCCTACAATGAGCAGTTCTTC.